Listed below are T cell receptor beta chains from one sample, sequenced in a study of cytomegalovirus exposure and HLA in healthy donors. The method was immunoSEQ multiplex PCR; TCRdb's version includes in-frame clones alone and lacks a portion of them. The repertoire consists of roughly 310,000 clones, with around 90% occurring once and the leading ten covering roughly 0.88%. Input material: PBMCs. These receptor sequences come from a man aged 25-45 years in good health and CMV-seronegative. CDR3s include the opening cysteine and the closing phenylalanine or tryptophan. The D gene is left open where the match is weak.

D	J	V	CDR3
TRBD1	TRBJ2-1	TRBV6-1	CASSEVRGISYNEQFF
.	TRBJ2-3	TRBV4-1	CASSHSVTSTDTQYF
.	TRBJ2-3	TRBV7-6	CASSLSPGTQYF
.	TRBJ1-4	TRBV20-1	CSARLGGQLFF
.	TRBJ2-7	TRBV28	CASSSHVRVHEQYF
.	TRBJ1-3	TRBV9	CASSVSRGGNTIYF
.	TRBJ2-7	TRBV30	CAWRQDSYEQYF
.	TRBJ1-1	TRBV4-3	CASSRQTEAFF
TRBD1	TRBJ1-6	TRBV5-6	CASSPWDREDSPLHF
TRBD2	TRBJ2-1	TRBV13	CASNLGSGYNEQFF
.	TRBJ2-1	TRBV18	CASSPIRGLNEQFF
.	TRBJ1-3	TRBV28	CASSSPGGGRNTIYF
.	TRBJ1-4	TRBV5-5	CASSGINRATNEKLFF
TRBD2	TRBJ2-1	TRBV19	CASSTGLANEQFF
TRBD2	TRBJ2-1	TRBV7-8	CASSFAGLPWNEQFF
TRBD1	TRBJ2-5	TRBV5-1	CASSPSGTGEETQYF